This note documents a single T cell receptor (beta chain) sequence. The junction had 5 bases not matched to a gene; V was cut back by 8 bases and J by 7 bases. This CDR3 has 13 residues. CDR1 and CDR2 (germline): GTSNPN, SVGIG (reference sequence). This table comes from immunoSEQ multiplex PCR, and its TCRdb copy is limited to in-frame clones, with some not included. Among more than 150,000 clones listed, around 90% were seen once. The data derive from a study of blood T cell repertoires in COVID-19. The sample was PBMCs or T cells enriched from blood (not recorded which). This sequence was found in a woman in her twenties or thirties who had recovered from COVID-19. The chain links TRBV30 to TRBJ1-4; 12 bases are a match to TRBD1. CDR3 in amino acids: CAGPGQGAEKLFF. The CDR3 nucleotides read TGTGCCGGCCCGGGACAGGGGGCTGAAAAACTGTTTTTT.